This TCR beta chain was captured in a study of cytomegalovirus exposure and HLA in healthy donors. The donors, nominally healthy at sampling, likely had unrecorded immune exposures. The CDR3 has 11 amino acids. CDR1 is MNHEY and CDR2 is SMNVEV in the germline V gene (reference sequence). Trimming left V 3 bases short and J 4 bases short, with 4 bases between. The PCR was carried out with 60 Vbeta primers and 13 Jbeta primers. The table came from immunoSEQ multiplex PCR; TCRdb's copy has only in-frame clones and leaves some out. This sample contains some 96,000 clones. The sample taken for sequencing was PBMCs. This TCR derives from a woman aged 25 to 39 in good health and CMV-seronegative. The chain is built from TRBV27 and TRBJ2-7; D is ambiguous. The CDR3 region is CASSFGYEQYF. The DNA for the CDR3 is TGTGCCAGCAGTTTCGGGTACGAGCAGTACTTC.